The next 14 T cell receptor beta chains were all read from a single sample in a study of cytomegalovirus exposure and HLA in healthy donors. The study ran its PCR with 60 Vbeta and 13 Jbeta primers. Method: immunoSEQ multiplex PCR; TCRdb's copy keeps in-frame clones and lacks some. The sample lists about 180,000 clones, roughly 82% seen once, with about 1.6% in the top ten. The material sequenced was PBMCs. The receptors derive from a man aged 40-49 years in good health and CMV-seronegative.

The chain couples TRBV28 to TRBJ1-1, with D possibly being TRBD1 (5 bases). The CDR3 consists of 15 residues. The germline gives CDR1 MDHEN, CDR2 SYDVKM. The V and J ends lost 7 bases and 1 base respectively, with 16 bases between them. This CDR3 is CASTGSGDQNTEAFF. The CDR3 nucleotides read TGTGCCAGCACGGGCTCGGGGGACCAGAACACTGAAGCTTTCTTT.

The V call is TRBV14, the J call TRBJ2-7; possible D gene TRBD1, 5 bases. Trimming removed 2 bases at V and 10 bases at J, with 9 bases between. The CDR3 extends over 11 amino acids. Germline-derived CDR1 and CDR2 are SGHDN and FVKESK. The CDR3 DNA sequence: TGTGCCAGCAGCCAAAGCAGGGTACAGTACTTC. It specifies CASSQSRVQYF.

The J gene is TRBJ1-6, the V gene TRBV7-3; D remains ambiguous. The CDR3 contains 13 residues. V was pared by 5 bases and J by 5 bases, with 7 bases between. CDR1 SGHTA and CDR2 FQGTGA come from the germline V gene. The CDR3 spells CASSPNNNSPLHF. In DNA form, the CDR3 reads TGTGCCAGCAGCCCCAACAATAATTCACCCCTCCACTTT. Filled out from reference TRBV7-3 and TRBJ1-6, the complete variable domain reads GAGVSQTPSNKVTEKGKYVELRCDPISGHTALYWYRQSLGQGPEFLIYFQGTGAADDSGLPNDRFFAVRPEGSVSTLKIQRTERGDSAVYLCASSPNNNSPLHFGNGTRLTVT.

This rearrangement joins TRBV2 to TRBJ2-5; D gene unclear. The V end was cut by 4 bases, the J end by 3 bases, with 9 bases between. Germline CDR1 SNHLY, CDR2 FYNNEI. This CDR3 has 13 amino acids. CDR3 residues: CASSVLSKETQYF. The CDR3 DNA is TGTGCCAGCAGTGTACTCTCGAAAGAGACCCAGTACTTC.

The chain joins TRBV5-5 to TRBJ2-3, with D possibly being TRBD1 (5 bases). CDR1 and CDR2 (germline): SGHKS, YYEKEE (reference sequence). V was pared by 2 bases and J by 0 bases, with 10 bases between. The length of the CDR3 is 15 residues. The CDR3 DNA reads TGTGCCAGCAGCTTACACAGGCTGAGCACAGATACGCAGTATTTT. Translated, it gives CASSLHRLSTDTQYF.

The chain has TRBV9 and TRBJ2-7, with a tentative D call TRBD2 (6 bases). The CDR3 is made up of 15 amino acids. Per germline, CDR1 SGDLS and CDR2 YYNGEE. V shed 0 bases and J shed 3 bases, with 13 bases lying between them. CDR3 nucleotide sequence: TGTGCCAGCAGCGTAGAGGGGCGGGGACTCTACGAGCAGTACTTC. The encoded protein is CASSVEGRGLYEQYF.

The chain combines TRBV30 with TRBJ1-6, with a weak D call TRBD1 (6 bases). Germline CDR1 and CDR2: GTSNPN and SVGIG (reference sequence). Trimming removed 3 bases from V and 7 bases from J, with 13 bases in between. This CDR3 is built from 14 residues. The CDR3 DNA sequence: TGTGCCTGGAGCCAGGACAGAAGGAATTCACCCCTCCACTTT. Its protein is CAWSQDRRNSPLHF.

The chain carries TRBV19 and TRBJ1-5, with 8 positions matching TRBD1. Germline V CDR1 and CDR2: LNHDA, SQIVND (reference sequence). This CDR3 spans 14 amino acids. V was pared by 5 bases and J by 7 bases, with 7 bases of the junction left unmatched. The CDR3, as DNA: TGTGCCAGTAGTCCCAGCAGGGGGCCACAGCCCCAGCATTTT. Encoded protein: CASSPSRGPQPQHF.

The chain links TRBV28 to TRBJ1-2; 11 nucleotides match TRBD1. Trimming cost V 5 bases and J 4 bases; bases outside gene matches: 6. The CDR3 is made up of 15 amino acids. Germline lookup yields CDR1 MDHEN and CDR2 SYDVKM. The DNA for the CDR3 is TGTGCCAGCAGTCCCGGGACAGGGGGAATCTATGGCTACACCTTC. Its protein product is CASSPGTGGIYGYTF.

CDR3 in DNA: TGTGCCAGCAGTGAAGAAAGCGGGCCTACCTACGAGCAGTACTTC. Translated: CASSEESGPTYEQYF. The rearrangement uses TRBV2 and TRBJ2-7; TRBD2 might be the D (6 bases). V was shortened by 1 base and J by 2 bases, with 12 bases between the two germline ends. Germline lookup yields CDR1 SNHLY and CDR2 FYNNEI. The CDR3 extends over 15 amino acids.

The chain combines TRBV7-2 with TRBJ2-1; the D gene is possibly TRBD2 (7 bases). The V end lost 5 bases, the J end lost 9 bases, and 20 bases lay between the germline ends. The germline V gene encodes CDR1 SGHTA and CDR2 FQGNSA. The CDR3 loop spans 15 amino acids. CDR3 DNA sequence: TGTGCCAGCAGCCCTCCATCGAGGGGGGGCGGTGAGCAGTTCTTC. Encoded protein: CASSPPSRGGGEQFF.

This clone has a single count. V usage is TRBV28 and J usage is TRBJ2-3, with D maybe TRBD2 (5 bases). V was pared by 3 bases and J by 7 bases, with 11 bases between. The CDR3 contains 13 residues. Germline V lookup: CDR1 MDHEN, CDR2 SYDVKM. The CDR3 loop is CASSFWTFNTQYF. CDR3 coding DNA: TGTGCCAGCAGTTTCTGGACTTTCAATACGCAGTATTTT.

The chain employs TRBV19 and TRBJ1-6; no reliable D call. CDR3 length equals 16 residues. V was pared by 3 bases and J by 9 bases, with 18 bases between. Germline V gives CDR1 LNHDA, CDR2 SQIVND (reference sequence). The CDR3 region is CASSMGGKSTLSPLHF. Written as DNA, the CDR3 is TGTGCCAGTAGTATGGGAGGGAAATCCACTCTTTCACCCCTCCACTTT.

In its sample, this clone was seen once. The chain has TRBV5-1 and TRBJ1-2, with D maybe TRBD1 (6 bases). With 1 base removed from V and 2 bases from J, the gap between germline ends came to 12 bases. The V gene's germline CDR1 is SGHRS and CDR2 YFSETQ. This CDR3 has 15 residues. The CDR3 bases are TGCGCCAGCAGCTTGAGGGACACCCGAAACTATGGCTACACCTTC. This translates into CASSLRDTRNYGYTF.